Each of the 16 T cell receptor beta chains below was sequenced from the same sample in a study of T cells in women clearing cervical HPV infection. Generated by immunoSEQ multiplex PCR, the TCRdb table keeps only in-frame clones and is missing some. This sample contains about 15,000 clones. The source material was blood buffy coat. The receptors shown here come from a woman between 18 and 75 years old with a cervical HPV16 infection that either progressed to CIN3+ or cleared (not recorded which).

Comment on this clone: The read stops 3 residues short of the end of the CDR3; the missing end is completed from the germline J gene. This chain uses TRBV28 with TRBJ1-2; 10 bases fit TRBD1. The CDR3 length is 18 residues. Germline trimming cut 3 bases from V and 6 bases from J; bases unmatched to any gene: 16. Looked up from germline, CDR1 is MDHEN and CDR2 is SYDVKM. The sequenced part of the CDR3 DNA is TGTGCCAGCAGTTTCGTTTTCTTGCGGGACAGGGGAAATCATGGC. Translating it yields CASSFVFLRDRGNHG. The complete CDR3 protein is CASSFVFLRDRGNHGYTF.

Concerning this clone itself: The CDR3 end lies 3 residues beyond the end of the read and is filled in from the germline J gene. The chain carries TRBV4-1 and TRBJ2-1; TRBD2 is a possible D gene (5 bases). V was trimmed by 3 bases and J by 4 bases, leaving 13 bases between them. The CDR3 consists of 15 residues. The germline V gene has CDR1 MGHRA and CDR2 YSYEKL. CDR3 DNA, as far as it was read: TGCGCCAGCAGCCATGGTAGCGCCATATACAATGAG. Translating gives CASSHGSAIYNE. The whole CDR3 sequence reads CASSHGSAIYNEQFF.

Turning to this clone: The junction does not match germline at one end; this may be a read error. The read halts 3 residues ahead of the CDR3 end, with the missing end drawn from the germline J gene. The rearrangement uses TRBV7-7 and TRBJ2-5; TRBD1 agrees at 10 bases. CDR1 is SSHAT, CDR2 FNYEAQ, per germline (reference sequence). The CDR3 is 15 residues long. The CDR3 region is CANSLTRDRGETQYF. The sequenced CDR3 bases are TGTGCCAACAGCTTGACTAGGGACAGGGGAGAGACC.

This CDR3 is CASSSRQGWGTDTQYF. CDR3 DNA, as far as it was read: TGCGCCAGCAGCTCCCGACAGGGTTGGGGCACAGATACG. The chain employs TRBV5-1 and TRBJ2-3; 7 positions match TRBD1. The read ends 3 residues shy of where the CDR3 ends; the end is completed using the germline J gene. After removal of 3 bases from V and 1 base from J, the junction contained 8 bases not matched to a gene. Germline values: CDR1 SGHRS, CDR2 YFSETQ. This CDR3 region has 16 residues. Variable domain in full (rest from reference TRBV5-1 and TRBJ2-3): KAGVTQTPRYLIKTRGQQVTLSCSPISGHRSVSWYQQTPGQGLQFLFEYFSETQRNKGNFPGRFSGRQFSNSRSEMNVSTLELGDSALYLCASSSRQGWGTDTQYFGPGTRLTVL.

With regard to this clone: The read finishes 3 residues shy of the CDR3 end, and the germline J gene is used to complete it. The chain recombines TRBV19 with TRBJ1-1, with unresolved D. CDR1 is LNHDA and CDR2 is SQIVND in the germline V gene (reference sequence). CDR3 size: 12 residues. This chain's CDR3 is CASSMNQPGAFF. The sequenced CDR3 bases are TGTGCCAGTAGTATGAATCAGCCGGGA. Drawing the rest from reference TRBV19 and TRBJ1-1, the complete variable domain is DGGITQSPKYLFRKEGQNVTLSCEQNLNHDAMYWYRQDPGQGLRLIYYSQIVNDFQKGDIAEGYSVSREKKESFPLTVTSAQKNPTAFYLCASSMNQPGAFFGQGTRLTVV.

With respect to this clone: The CDR3 is cut off 3 residues early in the read; its end comes from the germline J gene. The genes are TRBV28 and TRBJ2-7; 10 positions match TRBD2. The CDR3 is 14 amino acids. The ends lost 8 bases at V and 2 bases at J; junction bases unmatched: 6. CDR1 MDHEN and CDR2 SYDVKM come from the germline V gene. The part of the CDR3 DNA that was read is TGTGCCAGCTCTAGCGGGAGTAGAACCTACGAG. It specifies CASSSGSRTYE. The entire CDR3 is CASSSGSRTYEQYF.

About this clone: The junction departs from the called germline gene at one end, perhaps through a read error. This specimen includes other DNA sequences encoding the same CDR3. CDR3 loop: CASSVPSGSTEAFF. The CDR3 bases that were read are TGCGCCAGCAGCGTTCCTTCAGGGAGCACTGAG. V usage is TRBV5-1 and J usage is TRBJ1-1; a weak D match, TRBD1 (5 bases). The read gets to within 3 residues of the CDR3 end, and the germline J gene fills in the rest. Looked up from germline, CDR1 is SGHRS and CDR2 is YFSETQ. CDR3 size: 14 residues.

Comments on this clone: From the germline J gene comes the end of the CDR3, since the read stops 3 residues before it. The V call is TRBV20-1, the J call TRBJ2-6; the D gene is possibly TRBD1 (5 bases). In germline, CDR1 is DFQATT, CDR2 SNEGSKA (reference sequence). V lost 7 bases and J lost 0, with 7 bases in between. The CDR3 consists of 13 residues. The chain's CDR3 is CSVQVSGANVLTF. Partial CDR3 DNA: TGCAGTGTACAGGTCTCTGGGGCCAACGTC.

As to this clone: The CDR3 end is not reached by the read, which stops 3 residues before it; the germline J gene fills it in. The chain has TRBV18 and TRBJ1-2, with D perhaps matching TRBD1 (5 bases). The CDR3 consists of 14 residues. The V end lost 4 bases, the J end lost 4 bases, and 13 bases lay between the germline ends. Germline CDR1 is KGHSH and CDR2 is LQKENI. The sequenced CDR3 bases are TGTGCCAGCTCACTAAAGGGGATTACCTATGGC. This gives the protein CASSLKGITYG. The entire CDR3 sequence reads CASSLKGITYGYTF.

With respect to this clone: The CDR3 end falls 3 residues outside the read, so it is completed with the germline J gene. V and J are TRBV20-1 and TRBJ2-1; TRBD2 matches at 8 bases. Germline-derived CDR1 and CDR2 are DFQATT and SNEGSKA (reference sequence). J was trimmed by 4 bases and V by 0 bases; bases with no gene match: 5. This CDR3 region has 15 residues. The CDR3 sequence: CSAREATSGYNEQFF. CDR3 DNA (partial): TGCAGTGCTAGAGAAGCAACTAGCGGTTACAATGAG.

The sequenced CDR3 bases are TGTGCCAGCAGTTTGATCCACCGGGACTTCTCTTCCGACTCCTACGAG. Translation gives CASSLIHRDFSSDSYE. The full CDR3 reads CASSLIHRDFSSDSYEQYF. This chain links TRBV28 with TRBJ2-7, with D possibly matching TRBD2 (6 bases). The sequence runs out 3 residues before the end of the CDR3; the remainder is reconstructed from the germline J gene. The CDR3 has 19 amino acids. V was shortened by 3 bases and J by 0 bases, with 24 bases between the two germline ends. Germline values: CDR1 MDHEN, CDR2 SYDVKM.

Comment on this clone: The read stops 3 residues short of the end of the CDR3; the missing end is completed from the germline J gene. This chain uses TRBV19 with TRBJ2-5, with 7 bases matching TRBD1. V dropped 9 bases and J dropped 5; count of bases not matched to a gene: 9. Germline assignment: CDR1 LNHDA and CDR2 SQIVND (reference sequence). The CDR3 consists of 13 residues. This CDR3 is CASKTGPQETQYF. The covered CDR3 bases are TGTGCCAGCAAGACAGGGCCACAGGAGACC.

Comment on this clone: The sequence runs out 3 residues before the end of the CDR3; the remainder is reconstructed from the germline J gene. The rearrangement uses TRBV20-1 and TRBJ1-2; D uncertain. Germline CDR1 and CDR2: DFQATT and SNEGSKA (reference sequence). The ends were cut back, 6 bases at V and 0 bases at J, with 8 bases in the middle. CDR3 size: 12 residues. CDR3 DNA, as far as it was read: TGCAGTGCCAAAGGTCCTAACTATGGC. This translates into CSAKGPNYG. The entire CDR3 protein reads CSAKGPNYGYTF.

About this clone itself: The CDR3 end is not reached by the read, which stops 3 residues before it; the germline J gene fills it in. J is TRBJ2-7 and V is TRBV7-7, with D unresolved. The length of the CDR3 is 15 residues. V gave up 2 bases and J gave up 5 bases, with 16 bases separating them. The V gene's germline CDR1 is SSHAT and CDR2 FNYEAQ (reference sequence). The covered CDR3 bases are TGTGCCAGCAGCTTATCTTTTGAGCTAATCCACGAG. Amino acids: CASSLSFELIHE. The entire CDR3 sequence reads CASSLSFELIHEQYF.

To note about this clone: The read ends 3 residues early relative to the CDR3; the germline J gene fills the gap. The gene calls are TRBV5-1 and TRBJ2-1; maybe TRBD2 (5 bases). The CDR3 runs 14 residues. The V and J ends lost 3 bases and 7 bases respectively, with 14 bases between them. Germline V gene lookup returns CDR1 SGHRS and CDR2 YFSETQ. The DNA read from the CDR3 is TGCGCCAGCAGCTCCAGGCAAGGAGGAAATGAG. Its translation is CASSSRQGGNE. The entire CDR3 protein reads CASSSRQGGNEQFF.

As for this clone: The read ends 3 residues shy of where the CDR3 ends; the end is completed using the germline J gene. The V and J genes are TRBV11-3 and TRBJ2-7; TRBD1 aligns across 8 bases. The CDR3 consists of 14 residues. Germline V gene sequence: CDR1 SGHNT, CDR2 YENEEA. With 1 base clipped from V and 6 bases from J, the junction kept 5 bases outside the gene matches. The CDR3 loop is CASSLGTGISEQYF. CDR3 DNA (partial): TGTGCCAGCAGCTTAGGGACAGGGATCTCCGAG.